One and the same sample provided the 7 T cell receptor beta chains below, sequenced in a study of T cell changes during pregnancy in multiple sclerosis. Method: immunoSEQ multiplex PCR; TCRdb's copy keeps in-frame clones and lacks some. Among 70,000 to 100,000 clones listed, approximately 95% were seen once. The sequencing used peripheral blood, collected in the first trimester of pregnancy. The receptors originated from a female donor with multiple sclerosis, enrolled in a pregnancy study.

This chain joins TRBV28 and TRBJ2-7; 12 bases are a match to TRBD2. V shed 9 bases, J shed 3 bases, and the junction held 9 bases outside the gene matches. This CDR3 is 15 amino acids long. Germline CDR1 MDHEN, CDR2 SYDVKM. CDR3 in DNA: TGTGCCAGTCAAGAGGGGACTAGCGGGTACTACGAGCAGTACTTC. Its translation: CASQEGTSGYYEQYF.

The CDR3 DNA is TGCAGTGCTTCCCGCGGGGATACGCAGTATTTT. It translates to CSASRGDTQYF. The gene calls are TRBV20-1 and TRBJ2-3; D might be TRBD2 (5 bases). The CDR3 has 11 residues. The germline V gene has CDR1 DFQATT and CDR2 SNEGSKA (reference sequence). Trimming removed 5 bases at V and 6 bases at J, with 9 bases between.

This sequence joins TRBV5-1 and TRBJ1-5; 7 bases align to TRBD1. Germline V gene sequence: CDR1 SGHRS, CDR2 YFSETQ. With 4 bases clipped from V and 6 bases from J, the junction kept 10 bases outside the gene matches. This CDR3 has 15 amino acids. CDR3 bases: TGCGCCAGCAGCCTAATCACAGGGGACGGTCAGCCCCAGCATTTT. The encoded protein is CASSLITGDGQPQHF.

This sequence joins TRBV15 and TRBJ1-1, with unresolved D. The CDR3 sequence is 15 residues long. CDR1 and CDR2 from the germline V gene are LNHNV and YYDKDF (reference sequence). V was cut by 6 bases and J by 7 bases, with 21 bases left in between. The CDR3, as DNA: TGTGCCACCAGTGACTTAGTCGAGCCCCAGCTTGAAGCTTTCTTT. Protein sequence: CATSDLVEPQLEAFF.

The V and J genes are TRBV4-3 and TRBJ1-1, with 8 bases aligning to TRBD1. Germline V gene lookup returns CDR1 LGHNA and CDR2 YSLEER. V shed 0 bases and J 5 bases; nucleotides not matched to a gene: 11. The CDR3 is made up of 17 amino acids. The CDR3 DNA reads as TGCGCCAGCAGCCAAGATGGGGCAGGGTACAGGGGGACTGAAGCTTTCTTT. Translated: CASSQDGAGYRGTEAFF.

This clone has just a few counts. The chain is built from TRBV18 and TRBJ1-1, with TRBD1 identical over 7 bases. Germline loops: CDR1 KGHSH, CDR2 LQKENI. The length of the CDR3 is 15 residues. With V trimmed by 2 bases and J by 4 bases, 7 bases remained unmatched. In DNA form, the CDR3 reads TGTGCCAGCTCACCAGACAGGGTGGTAAGCACTGAAGCTTTCTTT. Its translation: CASSPDRVVSTEAFF.

Only one count was recorded for this clone. In DNA, the CDR3 is TGTGCCAGCTCGCCGCTTACGACTCGGACAGGGGTGAACTACGAGCAGTACTTC. It codes for CASSPLTTRTGVNYEQYF. The V gene is TRBV18, the J gene TRBJ2-7, with 9 bases that match TRBD1. The V gene's germline CDR1 is KGHSH and CDR2 LQKENI. Trimming cost V 6 bases and J 3 bases; bases outside gene matches: 18. CDR3 length equals 18 residues.